The 12 T cell receptor beta chains reported below all come from one sample, sequenced in a study of low-dose radiotherapy and immunotherapy resistance in tumors. With TRAV- and TRBV-specific primers, first-strand cDNA was made, covering the alpha and beta chains. It was with a constant-region primer and a V-primer adapter that TCRs were amplified over roughly 19 PCR cycles. TCRdb redid the calling of the reads with MiXCR, one entry per CDR3 protein. There are about 100,000 distinct CDR3 sequences in the sample; 20% occur only once, and about 4% lies in the top ten. Time point noted: after trial treatment. The treatment: LDRT plus nivolumab, ipilimumab, low-dose cyclophosphamide and aspirin (RACIN trial). The starting material was PBMCs, obtained after low-dose radiotherapy plus immunotherapy. These receptors originate from a male donor with prostate cancer.

This clonotype has ten or more counts. The V gene is TRBV28, the J gene TRBJ1-1; unclear D gene. The CDR3 length is 14 residues. V lost 3 bases and J lost 6, with 14 bases in between. Per germline, CDR1 MDHEN and CDR2 SYDVKM. The CDR3 loop reads CASSFLSQAPEAFF. CDR3 nucleotide sequence: TGTGCCAGCAGTTTCCTCAGCCAGGCGCCTGAAGCTTTCTTT.

This rearrangement joins TRBV14 to TRBJ1-6, with D unclear. V was cut by 3 bases and J by 0 bases, with 9 bases left in between. This CDR3 contains 16 residues. In germline, CDR1 is SGHDN, CDR2 FVKESK. The CDR3 is CASSQGVGSYNSPLHF. CDR3 nucleotide sequence: TGTGCCAGCAGCCAGGGAGTCGGCTCCTATAATTCACCCCTCCACTTT.

Notes on this clonotype: A far more abundant clone sits one base away, making this likely a read error. V is TRBV6-8 and J is TRBJ1-5; D perhaps matches TRBD1 (5 bases). This CDR3 has 14 residues. CDR1 and CDR2 from the germline V gene are MNHGY and SAAAGT. The CDR3 loop reads CVSISTATNQPQHF. The CDR3 nucleotides read TGTGTCAGCATTTCGACAGCCACTAATCAGCCCCAGCATTTT.

The chain couples TRBV29-1 to TRBJ2-3, with D perhaps matching TRBD1 (5 bases). The CDR3 consists of 17 residues. Germline-derived CDR1 and CDR2 are SQVTM and ANQGSEA. Trimming removed 5 bases at V and 0 bases at J, with 21 bases between. The DNA for the CDR3 is TGCAGCGTTCACCTGACGCAGGGAATTCCTAGCACAGATACGCAGTATTTT. It encodes CSVHLTQGIPSTDTQYF.

Comments on this clonotype: It is likely a read error: a sequence one base away is far more abundant. CDR3 sequence reads: CASRPWTGSYEQYF. In DNA, the CDR3 is TGTGCCAGCAGACCCTGGACAGGGTCCTACGAGCAGTACTTC. This sequence joins TRBV6-1 and TRBJ2-7; 8 bases line up with TRBD1. Germline-derived CDR1 and CDR2 are MNHNS and SASEGT. With 6 bases clipped from V and 1 base from J, the junction kept 5 bases outside the gene matches. This CDR3 has 14 residues.

This clonotype was seen only a few times. V is TRBV6-5 and J is TRBJ2-7; 9 bases are a match to TRBD1. The ends lost 6 bases at V and 3 bases at J; junction bases unmatched: 9. Looked up from germline, CDR1 is MNHEY and CDR2 is SVGAGI. The CDR3 is 15 amino acids. This CDR3 reads CASSLSPDRGYEQYF. The DNA for the CDR3 is TGTGCCAGCAGCCTAAGCCCGGACAGGGGCTACGAGCAGTACTTC.

This clonotype was detected many times. V usage is TRBV20-1 and J usage is TRBJ2-7, with a possible D match to TRBD1 (6 bases). Trimming stripped 1 base from V and 5 bases from J, with 12 bases between. CDR1 and CDR2 (germline): DFQATT, SNEGSKA (reference sequence). There are 13 residues in the CDR3. This CDR3 reads CSARGPKGDEQYF. Written as DNA, the CDR3 is TGCAGTGCTAGAGGGCCAAAGGGGGACGAGCAGTACTTC.

This clonotype was detected a few times. This chain connects TRBV28 to TRBJ2-1, with a possible D match to TRBD1 (6 bases). From germline, CDR1 is MDHEN and CDR2 SYDVKM. V dropped 6 bases and J dropped 0 bases, with 12 bases sitting between them. The CDR3 consists of 15 residues. This chain's CDR3 is CASRAQGSSYNEQFF. In nucleotides, the CDR3 is TGTGCCAGCAGGGCACAGGGCAGCTCCTACAATGAGCAGTTCTTC.

This clonotype was counted at least ten times. The chain employs TRBV9 and TRBJ2-1; 8 bases map to TRBD1. The V segment lost 9 bases and the J segment 4 bases; nucleotides outside the gene matches: 6. This CDR3 region has 13 residues. Per the germline V gene, CDR1 is SGDLS and CDR2 is YYNGEE. DNA for the CDR3: TGTGCCACTCCGGGACAGGCGTACAATGAGCAGTTCTTC. It encodes CATPGQAYNEQFF.

In its sample, this clonotype was seen many times. The chain is built from TRBV15 and TRBJ2-3; D might be TRBD2 (5 bases). Trimming cost V 3 bases and J 2 bases, with 12 bases left between them. Germline V gives CDR1 LNHNV, CDR2 YYDKDF (reference sequence). CDR3 length equals 15 residues. CDR3 sequence: CATSSSGISTDTQYF. CDR3 sequence (DNA): TGTGCCACCAGCAGTTCCGGGATCTCCACAGATACGCAGTATTTT.

This clonotype was found many times. CDR3 nucleotides: TGTGCCTGGAGTGTAAGGAGGATCCAAGAGACCCAGTACTTC. Encoded protein: CAWSVRRIQETQYF. The chain employs TRBV30 and TRBJ2-5, with D perhaps matching TRBD2 (5 bases). Germline CDR1 GTSNPN, CDR2 SVGIG (reference sequence). Trimming took 0 bases from V and 1 from J, leaving 9 bases between them. The CDR3 loop spans 14 amino acids. Full variable domain (remainder filled in from reference TRBV30 and TRBJ2-5): SQTIHQWPATLVQPVGSPLSLECTVEGTSNPNLYWYRQAAGRGLQLLFYSVGIGQISSEVPQNLSASRPQDRQFILSSKKLLLSDSGFYLCAWSVRRIQETQYFGPGTRLLVL.

This clonotype was seen at least ten times. The rearrangement links TRBV27 to TRBJ1-5; D gene uncertain. CDR1 is MNHEY, CDR2 SMNVEV, per germline (reference sequence). This CDR3 comprises 17 residues. With 2 bases removed from V and 0 bases from J, the gap between germline ends came to 14 bases. CDR3 nucleotide sequence: TGTGCCAGCAGTTTACGTTTGGAGGTACATAGCAATCAGCCCCAGCATTTT. This codes for CASSLRLEVHSNQPQHF.